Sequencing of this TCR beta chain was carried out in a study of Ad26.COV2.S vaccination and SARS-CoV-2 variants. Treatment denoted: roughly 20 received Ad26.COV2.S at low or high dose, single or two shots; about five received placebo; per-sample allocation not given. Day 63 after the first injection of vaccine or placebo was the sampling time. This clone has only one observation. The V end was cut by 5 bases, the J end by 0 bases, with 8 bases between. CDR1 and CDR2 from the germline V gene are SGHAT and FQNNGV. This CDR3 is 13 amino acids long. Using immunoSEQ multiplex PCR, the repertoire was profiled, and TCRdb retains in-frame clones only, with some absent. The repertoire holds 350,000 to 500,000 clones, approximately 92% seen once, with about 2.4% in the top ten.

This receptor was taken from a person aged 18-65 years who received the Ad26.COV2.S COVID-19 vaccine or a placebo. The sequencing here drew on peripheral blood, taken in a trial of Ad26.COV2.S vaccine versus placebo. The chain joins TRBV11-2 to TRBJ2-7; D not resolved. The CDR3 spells CASSRIISYEQYF. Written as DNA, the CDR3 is TGTGCCAGCAGCAGGATTATCTCCTACGAGCAGTACTTC.